Each of the 16 T cell receptor beta chains below was sequenced from the same sample in a study of CD4 T cells in relation to SARS-CoV-2 and coronaviruses. Repertoires were generated with immunoSEQ multiplex PCR, while TCRdb's copy carries only in-frame clones and drops some. The repertoire holds 38,000 or so clones, with roughly 80% as singletons. These TCRs are of unknown antigen specificity. The sequencing input was naive CD4+ T cells from PBMCs, cultured in vitro. Indicated subset: naive CD4+ T cells isolated by negative enrichment. The origin of the receptors is an adult with COVID-19.

This sequence joins TRBV5-1 and TRBJ2-5, with D unresolved. CDR3 length: 11 residues. Trimming pared 6 bases from V and 4 bases from J, leaving 7 bases between. In germline, CDR1 is SGHRS, CDR2 YFSETQ. CDR3 in DNA: TGCGCCAGCAATCCGGCAGAGACCCAGTACTTC. Translated: CASNPAETQYF.

The chain combines TRBV5-1 with TRBJ1-4; D possibly corresponds to TRBD1 (5 bases). The CDR3 contains 16 residues. CDR1 SGHRS and CDR2 YFSETQ come from the germline V gene. The ends were cut back, 0 bases at V and 0 bases at J, with 9 bases in the middle. This CDR3 reads CASSLGTKSTNEKLFF. DNA for the CDR3: TGCGCCAGCAGCTTGGGGACAAAGTCAACTAATGAAAAACTGTTTTTT.

The chain couples TRBV30 to TRBJ1-6; perhaps TRBD1 as D (5 bases). Germline CDR1 and CDR2: GTSNPN and SVGIG (reference sequence). V was cut by 0 bases and J by 2 bases, with 11 bases left in between. The CDR3 has 16 residues. CDR3 sequence: CAWSVTGVTYNSPLHF. CDR3 bases: TGTGCCTGGAGTGTAACAGGAGTGACCTATAATTCACCCCTCCACTTT.

The rearrangement joins TRBV5-4 to TRBJ2-3; the match to TRBD1 covers 9 bases. The V and J ends lost 1 base and 4 bases, in that order; junction bases with no gene match: 4. Germline lookup yields CDR1 SGHNT and CDR2 YYREEE (reference sequence). The CDR3 consists of 15 residues. The CDR3 DNA sequence: TGTGCCAGCAGCTTGCGGGACAGGGAGGCAGATACGCAGTATTTT. Its translation is CASSLRDREADTQYF. The full variable domain, its missing parts supplied by reference TRBV5-4 and TRBJ2-3, is ETGVTQSPTHLIKTRGQQVTLRCSSQSGHNTVSWYQQALGQGPQFIFQYYREEENGRGNFPPRFSGLQFPNYSSELNVNALELDDSALYLCASSLRDREADTQYFGPGTRLTVL.

The V call is TRBV5-4, the J call TRBJ1-3; D perhaps matches TRBD1 (6 bases). The CDR3 consists of 16 residues. Germline CDR1 is SGHNT and CDR2 is YYREEE (reference sequence). V lost 4 bases and J lost 4, with 18 bases in between. Written as DNA, the CDR3 is TGTGCCAGCAGCCGTACAACAGGGTCCGACGGAAACACCATATATTTT. Amino acids: CASSRTTGSDGNTIYF.

V gene TRBV11-2 combines with J gene TRBJ2-1; D tentatively fits TRBD1 or TRBD2 (5 bases each). Germline loops: CDR1 SGHAT, CDR2 FQNNGV. The CDR3 has 17 residues. Trimming shortened V by 3 bases and J by 8 bases, and 23 bases separated the two germline ends. In DNA, the CDR3 is TGTGCCAGCAGCTTGTGGGGACCTAATAACGGCGGCGATGAGCAGTTCTTC. This gives the protein CASSLWGPNNGGDEQFF.

This clone was counted between two and nine times. V usage is TRBV7-8 and J usage is TRBJ1-4; TRBD1 aligns across 11 bases. V shed 0 bases, J shed 6 bases, and the junction held 3 bases outside the gene matches. This CDR3 is 16 amino acids long. Germline-derived CDR1 and CDR2 are SGHVS and FQNEAQ. CDR3 in DNA: TGTGCCAGCAGCTTAGCGGACAGGGGGCGAGATGAAAAACTGTTTTTT. Translating it yields CASSLADRGRDEKLFF.

V usage is TRBV2 and J usage is TRBJ2-5; no firm D call. The CDR3 length is 12 residues. V was pared by 2 bases and J by 4 bases, with 5 bases between. CDR1 SNHLY and CDR2 FYNNEI come from the germline V gene. CDR3 in DNA: TGTGCCAGCAGTGAAATAGGAGAGACCCAGTACTTC. Its protein is CASSEIGETQYF.

This clone occurred a few times. This chain uses TRBV7-2 with TRBJ2-2; 9 positions match TRBD2. The CDR3 runs 15 residues. CDR1 and CDR2 (germline): SGHTA, FQGNSA. V was pared by 5 bases and J by 6 bases, with 7 bases of the junction left unmatched. The CDR3 loop is CASSPGGRGSGELFF. Here the CDR3 DNA reads TGTGCCAGCAGCCCAGGCGGGAGGGGATCCGGGGAGCTGTTTTTT.

The genes are TRBV4-1 and TRBJ2-1, with 12 nucleotides matching TRBD2. The germline V gene encodes CDR1 MGHRA and CDR2 YSYEKL. Unmatched junction bases numbered 9, after V lost 3 bases and J lost 9 bases. The length of the CDR3 is 16 residues. CDR3 coding DNA: TGCGCCAGCAGCCACCCTCCTAGCGGGAGGGCCAGTGAGCAGTTCTTC. It codes for CASSHPPSGRASEQFF.

This rearrangement joins TRBV27 to TRBJ1-6, with D maybe TRBD1 (6 bases). With 6 bases removed from V and 4 bases from J, the gap between germline ends came to 19 bases. CDR3 length: 17 amino acids. CDR1 is MNHEY and CDR2 is SMNVEV in the germline V gene (reference sequence). CDR3 nucleotides: TGTGCCAGCAGATACCCCAGGGGCACGGCTTATAATTCACCCCTCCACTTT. Translating gives CASRYPRGTAYNSPLHF.

The J gene is TRBJ2-7, the V gene TRBV28, with 7 bases that match TRBD1. The V and J ends lost 8 bases and 2 bases, in that order; junction bases with no gene match: 6. This CDR3 is 13 amino acids long. Germline CDR1 reads MDHEN; CDR2 reads SYDVKM. The CDR3: CASRTGTAYEQYF. CDR3 DNA: TGTGCCAGCCGGACTGGGACAGCCTACGAGCAGTACTTC.

V usage is TRBV24-1 and J usage is TRBJ2-3, with TRBD1 identical over 7 bases. The CDR3 totals 13 residues. Trimming took 7 bases from V and 5 from J; bases not matched to a gene: 5. The germline CDR1 and CDR2 sequences are KGHDR and SFDVKD. CDR3 DNA: TGTGCCACCAGCCGACAGGGTTTAGATACGCAGTATTTT. Translating gives CATSRQGLDTQYF.

The rearrangement joins TRBV27 to TRBJ2-7; D might be TRBD1 (5 bases). The germline gives CDR1 MNHEY, CDR2 SMNVEV (reference sequence). Deletions cut 3 bases from V and 4 bases from J, with 10 bases between. CDR3 length equals 13 residues. The DNA of the CDR3 is TGTGCCAGCAGTTTTACAGGACCGTACGAGCAGTACTTC. Amino acids: CASSFTGPYEQYF.

The chain recombines TRBV27 with TRBJ2-7, with D perhaps matching TRBD2 (5 bases). Germline CDR1 is MNHEY and CDR2 is SMNVEV (reference sequence). This CDR3 is built from 12 residues. Trimming shortened V by 3 bases and J by 6 bases, and 9 bases separated the two germline ends. The CDR3 coding sequence is TGTGCCAGCAGTTTCCGGGGAGCCGAGCAGTACTTC. Translating it yields CASSFRGAEQYF.

This chain joins TRBV5-4 and TRBJ2-1; 11 bases fit TRBD2. Germline-derived CDR1 and CDR2 are SGHNT and YYREEE (reference sequence). This CDR3 has 15 residues. J was trimmed by 7 bases and V by 4 bases; bases with no gene match: 7. CDR3 region: CASSATSGSGNEQFF. The DNA for the CDR3 is TGTGCCAGCAGCGCCACTAGCGGGAGTGGGAATGAGCAGTTCTTC.